This T cell receptor (beta chain) came from a study of early T cells in non-severe SARS-CoV-2 infection. Whole-study context: The chains were unpaired, and the sequenced material was bulk RNA from unsorted whole blood.

About this clonotype itself: What it recognizes is unknown.

Unique molecular identifiers (one per individual cDNA molecule) were attached. TCRdb itself ran the 5' RACE reads through MiXCR, one entry per CDR3 protein. The sample has about 42,000 distinct CDR3 sequences, around 6.9% seen once. Findings and limits, study-wide: VDJdb matching favored anti-spike CD8 responses, missing private and CD4 specificities.

Sequencing was carried out using whole blood. This TCR derives from an adult who was a healthcare worker with PCR-confirmed SARS-CoV-2 infection or an uninfected control (not recorded which).

The CDR3, as DNA: TGCGCCAGCAGCCGGGCTTCGAGCAACTCCTACGAGCAGTACTTC. Residues: CASSRASSNSYEQYF. The chain uses TRBV4-3 and TRBJ2-7, with unresolved D. Germline values: CDR1 LGHNA, CDR2 YSLEER. The CDR3 consists of 15 residues. V was trimmed by 4 bases and J by 0 bases, leaving 13 bases between them.